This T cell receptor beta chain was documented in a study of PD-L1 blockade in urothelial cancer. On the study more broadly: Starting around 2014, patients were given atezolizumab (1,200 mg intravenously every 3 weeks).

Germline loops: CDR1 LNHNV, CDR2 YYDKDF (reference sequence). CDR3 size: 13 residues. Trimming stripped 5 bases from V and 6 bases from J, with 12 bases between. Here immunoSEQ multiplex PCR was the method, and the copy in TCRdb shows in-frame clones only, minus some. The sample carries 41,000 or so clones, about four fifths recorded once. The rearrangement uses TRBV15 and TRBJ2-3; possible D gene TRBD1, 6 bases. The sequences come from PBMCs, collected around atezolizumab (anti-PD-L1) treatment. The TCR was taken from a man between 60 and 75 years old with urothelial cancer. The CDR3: CATSPRQDDTQYF. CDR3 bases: TGTGCCACCAGCCCCCGACAGGATGATACGCAGTATTTT.